This T cell receptor (beta chain) was captured by sequencing in a study of graft-versus-host responses after intestinal transplantation. Study at large: Each recipient received anti-thymocyte globulin induction, then tacrolimus and steroids for approximately three years.

Germline V gene data show CDR1 as MNHEY and CDR2 as SMNVEV (reference sequence). The V end was cut by 5 bases, the J end by 1 base, with 12 bases between. The CDR3 covers 15 residues. The protocol was immunoSEQ multiplex PCR, while the TCRdb copy is restricted to in-frame clones and leaves out a portion. The sample records around 93,000 clones, 90% to 95% being singletons. This clone occurred once. Antigen: not known. Findings and limits, study-wide: Early after transplant, HvG declines were associated with peak levels of circulating GvH clones. Allograft graft-versus-host to host-versus-graft clonal ratios ran high in patients with graft-donor T cell macrochimerism. Recipient marrow harbored GvH clones, some of which surfaced first in ileum or blood.

Source: unstimulated CD8+ T cells sorted from spleen or lymph node cells, taken before intestinal transplant. The V call is TRBV27, the J call TRBJ1-5; the D is unclear. The sequence came from a human donor who received an intestinal transplant. The CDR3 DNA is TGTGCCAGCAGTCTCCGTGGGTACAGCAATCAGCCCCAGCATTTT. This codes for CASSLRGYSNQPQHF.